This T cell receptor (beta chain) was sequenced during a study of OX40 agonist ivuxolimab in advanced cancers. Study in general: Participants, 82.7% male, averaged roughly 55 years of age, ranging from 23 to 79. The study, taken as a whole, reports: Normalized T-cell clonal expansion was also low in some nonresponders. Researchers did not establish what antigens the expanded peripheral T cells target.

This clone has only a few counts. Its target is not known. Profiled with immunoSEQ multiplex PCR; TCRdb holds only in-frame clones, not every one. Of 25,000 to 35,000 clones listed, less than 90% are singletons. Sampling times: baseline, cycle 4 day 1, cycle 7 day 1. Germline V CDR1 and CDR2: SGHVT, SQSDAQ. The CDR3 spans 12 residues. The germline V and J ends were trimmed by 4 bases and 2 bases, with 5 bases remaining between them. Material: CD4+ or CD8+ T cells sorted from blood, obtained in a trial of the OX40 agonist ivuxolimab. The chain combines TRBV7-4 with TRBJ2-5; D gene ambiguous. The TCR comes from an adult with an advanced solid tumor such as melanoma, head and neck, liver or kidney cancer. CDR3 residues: CASSSAQETQYF. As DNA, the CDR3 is TGTGCCAGCAGCTCCGCTCAAGAGACCCAGTACTTC.